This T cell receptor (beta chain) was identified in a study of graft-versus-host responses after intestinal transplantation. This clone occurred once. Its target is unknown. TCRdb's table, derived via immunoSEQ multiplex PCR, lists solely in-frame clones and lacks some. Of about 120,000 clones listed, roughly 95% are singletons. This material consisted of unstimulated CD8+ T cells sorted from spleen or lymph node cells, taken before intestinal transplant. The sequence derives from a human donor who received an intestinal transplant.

The CDR3 protein is CATSRPVGLGNEQFF. The CDR3 coding sequence is TGTGCCACCAGCAGACCGGTGGGACTGGGCAATGAGCAGTTCTTC. The chain recombines TRBV15 with TRBJ2-1; D is perhaps TRBD2 (6 bases). In germline, CDR1 is LNHNV, CDR2 YYDKDF (reference sequence). CDR3 length: 15 amino acids. Between the trimmed V and J ends, which lost 2 bases and 6 bases, there was a span of 14 bases.